The TCR beta chain described here comes from a study of human T cells and chemical hapten exposure. Overall study context: Mostly female, the patients presented with alopecia areata, totalis or universalis.

This clonotype occurred a few times. TCRdb analysed the RACE reads with MiXCR anew, one entry per CDR3 protein. The sample includes under 200,000 distinct CDR3 sequences, 25% to 35% seen only once; the top ten take just under 3%. Time point described: pre-sensitization, week 0. Treatment described: therapeutic diphenylcyclopropenone sensitization with weekly scalp DPC. Germline CDR1 and CDR2: SGHNT and YYREEE (reference sequence). The CDR3 spans 15 residues. Trimming at V came to 1 base and at J to 9 bases, leaving 5 bases not matched to a gene. The receptor was isolated from a woman in her twenties or thirties with alopecia areata. Some clones in this sample may be carry-over from other donors' samples. Source: whole blood, taken in connection with sensitization to the hapten diphenylcyclopropenone (DPC). The chain combines TRBV5-4 with TRBJ2-1; 12 bases align to TRBD2. CDR3 in amino acids: CASSLYGTSGREQFF. Written as DNA, the CDR3 is TGTGCCAGCAGCTTGTACGGGACTAGCGGGCGTGAGCAGTTCTTC.